The TCR beta chain under discussion was sequenced for a study of Ad26.COV2.S vaccination and SARS-CoV-2 variants. Profiled with immunoSEQ multiplex PCR; TCRdb holds only in-frame clones, not every one. The profile shows tens of thousands of clones, roughly four fifths of them singletons. The CDR3 has 13 amino acids. Trimming took 8 bases from V and 10 from J, leaving 20 bases between them. Germline CDR1 and CDR2: MNHEY and SVGAGI. The receptor was derived from a human donor who had recovered from COVID-19. The source was peripheral blood, collected after recovery from COVID-19. The chain couples TRBV6-5 to TRBJ1-2; D gene unclear. As DNA, the CDR3 is TGTGCCAGCCGAGGCAGGATCCAGAATTCCTACACCTTC. The encoded protein is CASRGRIQNSYTF.